The rows below give T cell receptor beta chains drawn from one sample of a study of CD8 T cells in ankylosing spondylitis. TCRdb fed the 5' RACE reads into MiXCR, producing one record per CDR3 protein. The table shows 80,000 to 90,000 distinct CDR3 sequences, with roughly 30% occurring only once. Material for sequencing was blood, either unsorted or a sorted T cell fraction (not recorded which). All receptors derive from a male donor with ankylosing spondylitis or in good health (not recorded which). CDR3s include the opening cysteine and the closing phenylalanine or tryptophan. A D gene is named only where the DNA matches it firmly. A clone size is listed for some rows: how often the clone was seen (once, few, many), or a class if it is expanded.

j_call,d_call,clone_size,v_call,cdr3_aa,cdr3_nt
TRBJ2-1,TRBD1,-,TRBV29-1,CSVATTGGNEQFF,TGCAGCGTCGCAACAACAGGGGGCAATGAGCAGTTCTTC
TRBJ1-6,TRBD1,-,TRBV5-1,CASSSTGGRNSPLHF,TGCGCCAGCAGCTCGACAGGGGGCAGGAATTCACCCCTCCACTTT
TRBJ2-1,TRBD2,few,TRBV19,CATSGLDDEQFF,TGTGCCACCTCAGGACTAGATGATGAGCAGTTCTTC
TRBJ2-2,-,few,TRBV11-2,CASSSRTIGELFF,TGTGCCAGCAGCTCCCGGACTATCGGGGAGCTGTTTTTT
TRBJ1-1,TRBD1,-,TRBV7-6,CASSPRTGAEAFF,TGTGCCAGCAGCCCCCGGACAGGGGCTGAAGCTTTCTTT
TRBJ2-1,TRBD1,few,TRBV7-9,CASSLDLRDRQFF,TGTGCCAGCAGCTTGGATTTACGGGACAGACAGTTCTTC
TRBJ2-2,-,once,TRBV7-3,CASSLMGQGPTITGELFF,TGTGCCAGCAGCTTAATGGGCCAGGGGCCGACGATCACCGGGGAGCTGTTTTTT
TRBJ2-1,-,few,TRBV5-1,CASSLAPGGGLSYNEQFF,TGCGCCAGCAGCTTGGCCCCAGGCGGTGGCCTCTCCTACAATGAGCAGTTCTTC
TRBJ1-2,-,few,TRBV18,CASSRMDIPQGYGYTF,TGTGCCAGCTCAAGGATGGACATCCCACAAGGCTATGGCTACACCTTC
TRBJ2-2,-,-,TRBV5-5,CASSSMSTNTGELFF,TGTGCCAGCAGCTCCATGAGCACGAACACCGGGGAGCTGTTTTTT
TRBJ2-5,-,-,TRBV7-2,CASSSGLLYQETQYF,TGTGCCAGCAGCTCGGGACTTCTGTACCAAGAGACCCAGTACTTC
TRBJ1-1,TRBD1,many,TRBV29-1,CSALITDRSWAPAFF,TGCAGCGCTTTAATCACGGACAGGTCCTGGGCCCCAGCTTTCTTT
TRBJ2-3,-,few,TRBV10-1,CASSEESQSTDTQYF,TGCGCCAGCAGTGAAGAGAGCCAGAGCACAGATACGCAGTATTTT
TRBJ1-5,-,few,TRBV18,CASSPQGKGNQPQHF,TGTGCCAGCTCACCACAGGGGAAGGGCAATCAGCCCCAGCATTTT
TRBJ2-4,-,many,TRBV12-3/TRBV12-4,CASSFNPGSQNIQYF,TGTGCCAGCAGTTTTAATCCGGGTAGCCAAAACATTCAGTACTTC
TRBJ1-5,-,few,TRBV6-1,CASSPGGSNQPQHF,TGTGCCAGCAGCCCGGGGGGAAGCAATCAGCCCCAGCATTTT
TRBJ2-1,-,-,TRBV5-1,CASSSGDPSYNEQFF,TGCGCCAGCAGCTCCGGGGACCCTTCCTACAATGAGCAGTTCTTC
TRBJ2-5,-,many,TRBV7-6,CASSLVTGGETQYF,TGTGCCAGCAGCTTAGTTACTGGGGGGGAGACCCAGTACTTC
TRBJ2-5,TRBD1,few,TRBV5-1,CASSPGGTGLLLVETQYF,TGCGCCAGCAGCCCCGGCGGGACAGGTCTCCTCTTAGTGGAGACCCAGTACTTC
TRBJ1-5,-,-,TRBV7-2,CASSLDGGVYQPQHF,TGTGCCAGCAGCTTAGACGGGGGCGTATATCAGCCCCAGCATTTT
TRBJ1-2,TRBD1,few,TRBV5-6,CASSLKFRDREGYTF,TGTGCCAGCAGCTTAAAATTCCGGGACAGGGAGGGCTACACCTTC
TRBJ2-5,-,-,TRBV7-9,CASSTPSTETQYF,TGTGCCAGCAGCACGCCTAGCACAGAGACCCAGTACTTC
TRBJ2-5,TRBD2,few,TRBV6-5,CASSYSPPDAGGPETQYF,TGTGCCAGCAGTTACTCCCCGCCAGATGCGGGGGGTCCGGAGACCCAGTACTTC
TRBJ1-1,TRBD1,few,TRBV11-2,CASSLRGRSNTEAFF,TGTGCCAGCAGCTTAAGGGGGCGTAGCAACACTGAAGCTTTCTTT
TRBJ2-1,TRBD2,-,TRBV5-6,CASSFQVAGVNEQFF,TGTGCCAGCAGCTTTCAGGTAGCGGGAGTGAATGAGCAGTTCTTC
TRBJ1-1,-,-,TRBV29-1,CSVARQANTEAFF,TGCAGCGTTGCTCGGCAGGCGAACACTGAAGCTTTCTTT
TRBJ2-7,-,-,TRBV20-1,CSASPDTSFYEQYF,TGCAGTGCTAGCCCGGACACGTCCTTCTACGAGCAGTACTTC
TRBJ1-5,TRBD1,-,TRBV19,CASSTTFGTGNQPQHF,TGTGCCAGTAGTACCACCTTCGGGACAGGGAATCAGCCCCAGCATTTT
TRBJ1-3,-,-,TRBV28,CASSFRITGNTIYF,TGTGCCAGCAGTTTTAGGATTACTGGAAACACCATATATTTT
TRBJ1-6,-,-,TRBV18,CASSGTADNSPLHF,TGTGCCAGCTCAGGGACGGCAGATAATTCACCCCTCCACTTT
TRBJ1-2,-,-,TRBV5-1,CASSLLGPREANNYGYTF,TGCGCCAGCAGCTTGTTAGGGCCACGAGAGGCGAATAACTATGGCTACACCTTC
TRBJ1-5,-,-,TRBV10-3,CAISDMNTMDQPQHF,TGTGCCATCAGTGATATGAACACCATGGATCAGCCCCAGCATTTT
TRBJ1-4,-,few,TRBV5-5,CASSLADATNEKLFF,TGTGCCAGCAGCTTGGCAGATGCAACTAATGAAAAACTGTTTTTT